Below, 27 T cell receptor beta chains from the same sample are listed, as sequenced in a study of a mutant IDH1 vaccine in newly diagnosed glioma. Measured with immunoSEQ multiplex PCR; TCRdb has only the in-frame clones, and not every one. The table lists 110,000 or so clones, 85% to 90% of them singletons. Indicated time point: week 11, during vaccination. Doses comprised 300 ug of mutant IDH1 20-mer peptide each, plus topical imiquimod. These TCRs are of unknown antigen specificity. Here the sequenced sample was PBMCs, taken from a glioma patient whose treatment included an IDH1 peptide vaccine. These TCRs come from a woman between 50 and 59 years old with glioma.

The rearrangement uses TRBV28 and TRBJ1-4; tentatively, D is TRBD1 (5 bases). The germline V gene encodes CDR1 MDHEN and CDR2 SYDVKM. CDR3 size: 15 residues. V was trimmed by 6 bases and J by 7 bases, leaving 18 bases between them. In DNA form, the CDR3 reads TGTGCCAGCAGCCCTCCCGGAAGGGGCCGTGAAAAACTGTTTTTT. This encodes CASSPPGRGREKLFF.

V gene TRBV5-1 combines with J gene TRBJ2-7; TRBD2 matches at 11 bases. The CDR3 covers 17 residues. Unmatched junction bases numbered 13, after V lost 3 bases and J lost 5 bases. The V gene's germline CDR1 is SGHRS and CDR2 YFSETQ. CDR3 sequence: CASSSRIASGRTHEQYF. For the CDR3, the DNA is TGCGCCAGCAGCTCCCGAATTGCTAGCGGGAGGACCCACGAGCAGTACTTC.

The J gene is TRBJ2-2, the V gene TRBV14, with 9 bases identical to TRBD1. The germline CDR1 and CDR2 sequences are SGHDN and FVKESK. The CDR3 is made up of 18 amino acids. Unmatched junction bases numbered 12, after V lost 3 bases and J lost 4 bases. The DNA for the CDR3 is TGTGCCAGCAGCCACCTCAGCGGGACAGGGAATCGCACCGGGGAGCTGTTTTTT. Translated: CASSHLSGTGNRTGELFF.

This clone was counted only a few times. The rearrangement links TRBV27 to TRBJ1-5; D is uncertain. The length of the CDR3 is 12 residues. The V end lost 8 bases, the J end lost 6 bases, and 11 bases lay between the germline ends. From germline, CDR1 is MNHEY and CDR2 SMNVEV (reference sequence). The CDR3 loop is CASSTGTQPQHF. CDR3 bases: TGTGCCAGCTCTACGGGTACTCAGCCCCAGCATTTT.

The chain has TRBV6-6 and TRBJ2-7; 7 bases map to TRBD1. The CDR3 sequence is 15 residues long. The ends lost 6 bases at V and 2 bases at J; junction bases unmatched: 10. Per germline, CDR1 MNHNY and CDR2 SVGAGI (reference sequence). This chain's CDR3 is CASRSDRDEAYEQYF. CDR3 nucleotides: TGTGCCAGCAGATCAGACAGGGATGAGGCCTACGAGCAGTACTTC.

The chain recombines TRBV11-2 with TRBJ1-6, with TRBD1 as a possible D gene (5 bases). The CDR3 contains 16 residues. Germline CDR1 SGHAT, CDR2 FQNNGV. V lost 5 bases and J 7 bases, leaving 18 bases between the germline ends. CDR3 in amino acids: CASSRDWGNFNSPLHF. The CDR3 nucleotides are TGTGCCAGCAGCCGGGACTGGGGGAATTTCAATTCACCCCTCCACTTT.

The V gene is TRBV30, the J gene TRBJ1-1; 7 bases match TRBD1. The V gene end was trimmed by 4 bases and the J gene end by 1 base; junction bases not matched to a gene: 12. This CDR3 is 16 amino acids long. Germline V CDR1 and CDR2: GTSNPN, SVGIG (reference sequence). The CDR3 bases are TGTGCCTGGAAGGCAGGGGGGGCGTGGGGGAACACTGAAGCTTTCTTT. Amino acids: CAWKAGGAWGNTEAFF.

The chain combines TRBV5-1 with TRBJ2-1; the match to TRBD1 covers 8 bases. Germline V gives CDR1 SGHRS, CDR2 YFSETQ. This CDR3 is 17 amino acids long. The J segment lost 4 bases and the V segment lost 2 bases, leaving 11 bases of the junction unmatched. The CDR3: CASSFRGGQGAYNEQFF. Written as DNA, the CDR3 is TGCGCCAGCAGCTTTAGGGGAGGACAGGGTGCGTACAATGAGCAGTTCTTC.

The J gene is TRBJ1-2, the V gene TRBV7-9; D gene uncertain. Trimming took off 1 base at V and 6 bases at J, with 6 bases between the two ends. The V gene's germline CDR1 is SEHNR and CDR2 FQNEAQ (reference sequence). The CDR3 runs 12 residues. The chain's CDR3 is CASSLDGDGYTF. CDR3 nucleotides: TGTGCCAGCAGCTTAGATGGGGATGGCTACACCTTC.

The chain recombines TRBV5-1 with TRBJ1-6, with D unclear. The CDR3 covers 17 residues. Germline V gene sequence: CDR1 SGHRS, CDR2 YFSETQ. Trimming took 0 bases from V and 0 from J, leaving 10 bases between them. DNA for the CDR3: TGCGCCAGCAGCTTGGAGATGGGGAACTCCTATAATTCACCCCTCCACTTT. This codes for CASSLEMGNSYNSPLHF.

The rearrangement uses TRBV5-6 and TRBJ2-3, with D possibly matching TRBD2 (6 bases). CDR1 SGHDT and CDR2 YYEEEE come from the germline V gene. CDR3 length: 16 residues. The V end was cut by 0 bases, the J end by 6 bases, with 17 bases between. The CDR3 DNA follows: TGTGCCAGCAGCTTGGAACTAGCACCGCTGTCGGATACGCAGTATTTT. This codes for CASSLELAPLSDTQYF.

This clone appeared a single time. The rearrangement links TRBV19 to TRBJ1-1; 12 nucleotides match TRBD1. This CDR3 has 16 amino acids. V was clipped by 5 bases and J by 6 bases; unmatched bases: 10. The V gene's germline CDR1 is LNHDA and CDR2 SQIVND (reference sequence). The DNA for the CDR3 is TGTGCCAGTAGTCCGTACCGGGACAGGGGGCTCCCTGAAGCTTTCTTT. Residues: CASSPYRDRGLPEAFF.

This clone was seen just once. J is TRBJ2-6 and V is TRBV6-5; D gene unclear. V lost 7 bases, J lost 9 bases, and 16 bases lay in between. The CDR3 runs to 14 residues. Germline CDR1 is MNHEY and CDR2 is SVGAGI. The CDR3 sequence is CASTSVPPFNVLTF. The CDR3, as DNA: TGTGCCAGCACATCGGTTCCCCCATTCAACGTCCTGACTTTC.

The V and J genes are TRBV5-4 and TRBJ2-3; 12 bases match TRBD2. Germline values: CDR1 SGHNT, CDR2 YYREEE (reference sequence). V dropped 0 bases and J dropped 3; count of bases not matched to a gene: 5. The CDR3 sequence is 17 residues long. CDR3 amino acids: CASSLDYGLAGTDTQYF. CDR3 DNA: TGTGCCAGCAGCTTGGATTACGGACTAGCGGGAACAGATACGCAGTATTTT.

The chain employs TRBV5-4 and TRBJ2-5; 11 nucleotides match TRBD1. V lost 4 bases and J lost 4; bases outside the gene matches: 6. CDR1 is SGHNT and CDR2 is YYREEE in the germline V gene (reference sequence). The CDR3 has 15 residues. The DNA for the CDR3 is TGTGCCAGCAGCCCGAGGACAGGGGGCTCAGAGACCCAGTACTTC. Translation: CASSPRTGGSETQYF. The full variable domain, completed using reference TRBV5-4 and TRBJ2-5, is ETGVTQSPTHLIKTRGQQVTLRCSSQSGHNTVSWYQQALGQGPQFIFQYYREEENGRGNFPPRFSGLQFPNYSSELNVNALELDDSALYLCASSPRTGGSETQYFGPGTRLLVL.

This clone came up once. The chain recombines TRBV30 with TRBJ2-2; TRBD2 is a possible D gene (7 bases). Per germline, CDR1 GTSNPN and CDR2 SVGIG (reference sequence). V lost 3 bases to trimming and J lost 7 bases, with 15 bases between them. CDR3 length equals 14 residues. CDR3 sequence: CAWRGGQGYGELFF. The CDR3 nucleotides are TGTGCCTGGAGGGGGGGGCAGGGCTACGGGGAGCTGTTTTTT.

The chain uses TRBV7-9 and TRBJ2-2; perhaps TRBD2 as D (6 bases). In germline, CDR1 is SEHNR, CDR2 FQNEAQ (reference sequence). The V end was cut by 5 bases, the J end by 1 base, with 14 bases between. This CDR3 is 16 amino acids long. The CDR3 region has the DNA TGTGCCAGCAGCCTCGCCTCGGGGGAGAACACCGGGGAGCTGTTTTTT. Its protein is CASSLASGENTGELFF.

This clone was observed once. The chain uses TRBV7-9 and TRBJ1-3; D unresolved. V lost 10 bases, J lost 4 bases, and 14 bases lay in between. Germline CDR1 and CDR2: SEHNR and FQNEAQ (reference sequence). The CDR3 runs to 13 residues. CDR3 sequence reads: CATGIRAGNTIYF. CDR3 DNA sequence: TGTGCCACCGGGATTCGCGCGGGAAACACCATATATTTT.

This clone was picked up one time. The rearrangement joins TRBV9 to TRBJ2-7; 10 nucleotides match TRBD2. Germline CDR1 is SGDLS and CDR2 is YYNGEE. The junction had 7 bases not matched to a gene; V was cut back by 0 bases and J by 4 bases. The CDR3 has 16 amino acids. CDR3 loop: CASSVESSSGSYEQYF. CDR3 sequence (DNA): TGTGCCAGCAGCGTAGAGTCGTCTAGCGGGAGTTACGAGCAGTACTTC.

Comments on this clone: The sample has other DNA sequences that encode this CDR3 too. V is TRBV7-3 and J is TRBJ2-5; 7 bases match TRBD1. The CDR3 runs 13 residues. The J segment lost 3 bases and the V segment lost 5 bases, leaving 3 bases of the junction unmatched. CDR1 and CDR2 (germline): SGHTA, FQGTGA. CDR3 bases: TGTGCCAGCAGCCTCGACAGGGAAGAGACCCAGTACTTC. The encoded protein is CASSLDREETQYF.

The chain links TRBV9 to TRBJ2-3, with 13 positions matching TRBD2. The V and J ends lost 3 bases and 0 bases, in that order; junction bases with no gene match: 4. The CDR3 sequence is 17 residues long. Germline V gene data show CDR1 as SGDLS and CDR2 as YYNGEE. The CDR3 region has the DNA TGTGCCAGCAGCGCGAGGACTAGCGGGAGTAGCACAGATACGCAGTATTTT. It specifies CASSARTSGSSTDTQYF.

J is TRBJ1-1 and V is TRBV6-1; D is uncertain. The V end lost 6 bases, the J end lost 0 bases, and 5 bases lay between the germline ends. The CDR3 extends over 12 amino acids. CDR1 is MNHNS, CDR2 SASEGT, per germline. CDR3 loop: CASRGLNTEAFF. For the CDR3, the DNA is TGTGCCAGCAGGGGCTTGAACACTGAAGCTTTCTTT.

The genes are TRBV30 and TRBJ2-1; 14 bases map to TRBD2. This CDR3 is 17 amino acids long. Germline trimming cut 5 bases from V and 0 bases from J; bases unmatched to any gene: 6. Germline-derived CDR1 and CDR2 are GTSNPN and SVGIG (reference sequence). The chain's CDR3 is CAWRGLAGESSYNEQFF. The DNA for the CDR3 is TGTGCCTGGCGGGGACTAGCGGGAGAGAGCTCCTACAATGAGCAGTTCTTC.

This clone came up once. The CDR3 coding sequence is TGTGCCAGTAGTATAGATTTCGCGGGAGTCAGCTCCTACAATGAGCAGTTCTTC. Translating it yields CASSIDFAGVSSYNEQFF. V gene TRBV19 combines with J gene TRBJ2-1, with 7 bases matching TRBD2. Germline trimming cut 0 bases from V and 0 bases from J; bases unmatched to any gene: 8. CDR3 length: 18 residues. Germline V gives CDR1 LNHDA, CDR2 SQIVND (reference sequence).

The genes are TRBV10-3 and TRBJ1-5; D gene uncertain. The CDR3 has 15 residues. Germline V gene sequence: CDR1 ENHRY, CDR2 SYGVKD. With 0 bases removed from V and 4 bases from J, the gap between germline ends came to 10 bases. This CDR3 is CAISESVTENQPQHF. The CDR3 bases are TGTGCCATCAGTGAGTCAGTAACAGAGAATCAGCCCCAGCATTTT.

The rearrangement joins TRBV5-6 to TRBJ2-1, with a possible D match to TRBD1 (6 bases). Germline CDR1 is SGHDT and CDR2 is YYEEEE. V lost 3 bases and J lost 9, with 13 bases in between. The CDR3 covers 13 residues. The CDR3 DNA sequence: TGTGCCAGCAGCTCACAGGGCGAGGGTGAGCAGTTCTTC. This encodes CASSSQGEGEQFF.

With respect to this clone: This sample also contains other DNA sequences that code for the same CDR3. The genes are TRBV5-6 and TRBJ2-6, with D possibly matching TRBD2 (6 bases). The V end was cut by 2 bases, the J end by 4 bases, with 10 bases between. The CDR3 has 15 amino acids. CDR1 SGHDT and CDR2 YYEEEE come from the germline V gene. CDR3 bases: TGTGCCAGCAGCTTAGGAGGGGAGGGGGCCAACGTCCTGACTTTC. Amino acids: CASSLGGEGANVLTF. The full variable domain, its missing parts supplied by reference TRBV5-6 and TRBJ2-6, is DAGVTQSPTHLIKTRGQQVTLRCSPKSGHDTVSWYQQALGQGPQFIFQYYEEEERQRGNFPDRFSGHQFPNYSSELNVNALLLGDSALYLCASSLGGEGANVLTFGAGSRLTVL.